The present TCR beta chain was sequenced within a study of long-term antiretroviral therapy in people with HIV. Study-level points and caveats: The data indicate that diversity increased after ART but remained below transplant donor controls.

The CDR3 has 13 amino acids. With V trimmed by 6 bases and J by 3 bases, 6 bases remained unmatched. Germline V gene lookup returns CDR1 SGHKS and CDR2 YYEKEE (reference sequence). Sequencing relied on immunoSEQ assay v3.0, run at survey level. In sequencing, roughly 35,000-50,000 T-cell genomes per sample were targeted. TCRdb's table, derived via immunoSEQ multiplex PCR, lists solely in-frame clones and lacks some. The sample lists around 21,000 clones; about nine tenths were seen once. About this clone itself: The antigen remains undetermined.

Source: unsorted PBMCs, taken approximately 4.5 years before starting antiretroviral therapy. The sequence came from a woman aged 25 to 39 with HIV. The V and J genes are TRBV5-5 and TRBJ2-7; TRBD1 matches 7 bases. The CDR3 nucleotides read TGTGCCAGCACTACAGGGGTGGGCTACGAGCAGTACTTC. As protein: CASTTGVGYEQYF. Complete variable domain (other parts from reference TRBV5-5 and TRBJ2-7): DAGVTQSPTHLIKTRGQQVTLRCSPISGHKSVSWYQQVLGQGPQFIFQYYEKEERGRGNFPDRFSARQFPNYSSELNVNALLLGDSALYLCASTTGVGYEQYFGPGTRLTVT.